Below are 18 T cell receptor beta chains sequenced from a single sample in a study of blood T cells in healthy people across ages. Combining a sample-barcoded 5' primer with a J-beta primer mix, a second PCR ran for roughly 7 to 12 cycles. Using its own MiXCR run on the 5' RACE reads, TCRdb lists one record per CDR3 protein. The sample includes around 1,500,000 distinct CDR3 sequences, roughly 27% of them seen just once. Source material: blood. The source is a woman in her twenties or thirties in good health.

Concerning this clonotype itself: One end of the junction fails to match germline, which may point to a read error. This chain links TRBV6-5 with TRBJ1-5; 12 nucleotides line up with TRBD1. There are 16 residues in the CDR3. Germline CDR1 MNHEY, CDR2 SVGAGI. Written as DNA, the CDR3 is TGTGCCAGCAGCCAGGGACAGGGGGCGCAGATTGGGCCCCGGCATTTT. Protein sequence: CASSQGQGAQIGPRHF.

This chain uses TRBV18 with TRBJ2-5; perhaps TRBD2 as D (6 bases). The DNA end lines up better with TRBJ2-7; the J call may be wrong. CDR3 length equals 13 residues. Looked up from germline, CDR1 is KGHSH and CDR2 is LQKENI. The CDR3 DNA reads TGTGCCAGCTCACCGGGGATGGAGGGCGAGCAGTACTTC. Translation gives CASSPGMEGEQYF.

The J gene is TRBJ1-2, the V gene TRBV6-5; D remains unclear. The ends were cut back, 5 bases at V and 3 bases at J, with 13 bases in the middle. CDR1 and CDR2 from the germline V gene are MNHEY and SVGAGI. The CDR3 loop spans 14 amino acids. Here the CDR3 DNA reads TGTGCCAGCAGTGCCGTGTCGGCGGACTATGGCTACACCTTC. Its translation: CASSAVSADYGYTF.

As for this clonotype: A clone one base away is much larger, so this may be a read error. The rearrangement uses TRBV5-1 and TRBJ2-5; 11 bases are shared with TRBD2. The DNA end lines up better with TRBJ2-7; the J call may be wrong. This CDR3 has 14 residues. Germline V gives CDR1 SGHRS, CDR2 YFSETQ. Here the CDR3 DNA reads TGCGCCAGCAGCCATGAAGGACTAGCGGGCGAGCAGTACTTC. It codes for CASSHEGLAGEQYF.

This clonotype has only a few counts. The chain carries TRBV5-1 and TRBJ2-3; 12 bases fit TRBD2. V dropped 5 bases and J dropped 3; count of bases not matched to a gene: 10. The CDR3 has 17 amino acids. Germline CDR1 reads SGHRS; CDR2 reads YFSETQ. The CDR3 reads CASSPPRTSGGTDTQYF. The CDR3 DNA reads as TGCGCCAGCAGTCCCCCCCGCACTAGCGGGGGGACAGATACGCAGTATTTT.

The rearrangement uses TRBV7-2 and TRBJ2-7, with D hard to call. In germline, CDR1 is SGHTA, CDR2 FQGNSA. V gave up 1 base and J gave up 0 bases, with 16 bases separating them. The CDR3 extends over 17 amino acids. The DNA of the CDR3 is TGTGCCAGCAGCTTAGAATTCGGACGCCTCAGCTCCTACGAGCAGTACTTC. Residues: CASSLEFGRLSSYEQYF.

The CDR3 DNA is TGTGCCAGCAGCACCGGACTAGCGGCAGATACGCAGTATTTT. Translation gives CASSTGLAADTQYF. The V call is TRBV7-9, the J call TRBJ2-3, with 10 bases that match TRBD2. J was trimmed by 4 bases and V by 5 bases; bases with no gene match: 3. The CDR3 covers 14 residues. The germline V gene encodes CDR1 SEHNR and CDR2 FQNEAQ (reference sequence).

A remark on this clonotype: A much larger clone is a single base away; this may be a read error. The rearrangement joins TRBV7-2 to TRBJ2-4; D gene unclear. Near its end, the DNA agrees better with TRBJ2-7, so the J call may be wrong. CDR1 is SGHTA, CDR2 FQGNSA, per germline. The CDR3 extends over 14 amino acids. The CDR3 coding sequence is TGTGCCAGCAGCTTAGAGTGGGCGGAGTACGAGCAGTACTTC. Translation: CASSLEWAEYEQYF.

The DNA of the CDR3 is TGTGCCACCAGCCGAGGGGGACAGGACCATGAAAAACTGTTTTTT. It yields the protein CATSRGGQDHEKLFF. The rearrangement uses TRBV15 and TRBJ1-4; TRBD1 agrees at 8 bases. V was pared by 5 bases and J by 6 bases, with 8 bases of the junction left unmatched. The CDR3 sequence is 15 residues long. Germline-derived CDR1 and CDR2 are LNHNV and YYDKDF (reference sequence).

V is TRBV20-1 and J is TRBJ2-3, with D possibly called TRBD1 or TRBD2 (5 bases each). Trimming pared 2 bases from V and 3 bases from J, leaving 21 bases between. The CDR3 is 17 residues long. Germline CDR1 reads DFQATT; CDR2 reads SNEGSKA (reference sequence). In nucleotides, the CDR3 is TGCAGTGCTAGAAATGAGGGAGTTGAGGGACGAACAGATACGCAGTATTTT. Translated, it gives CSARNEGVEGRTDTQYF.

This clonotype has at least ten counts. The chain recombines TRBV9 with TRBJ2-3; D possibly corresponds to TRBD2 (6 bases). The V and J ends lost 3 bases and 1 base respectively, with 15 bases between them. Per germline, CDR1 SGDLS and CDR2 YYNGEE. This CDR3 comprises 16 residues. The CDR3 protein is CASSANQRAGTDTQYF. The DNA of the CDR3 is TGTGCCAGCAGCGCGAACCAGCGGGCGGGCACAGATACGCAGTATTTT.

This clonotype was seen ten or more times. The J gene is TRBJ2-5, the V gene TRBV9; 12 bases align to TRBD1. CDR1 and CDR2 (germline): SGDLS, YYNGEE. The CDR3 has 15 residues. V was pared by 4 bases and J by 4 bases, with 5 bases of the junction left unmatched. CDR3 region: CASSMRDRGRETQYF. CDR3 in DNA: TGTGCCAGCAGCATGAGGGACAGGGGGCGAGAGACCCAGTACTTC.

This clonotype was detected only once. This chain connects TRBV7-9 to TRBJ1-3; D is perhaps TRBD1 (6 bases). Germline lookup yields CDR1 SEHNR and CDR2 FQNEAQ (reference sequence). CDR3 length: 12 residues. The CDR3 loop is CAGQTSGNTIYF. The CDR3 region has the DNA TGTGCTGGACAGACCTCTGGAAACACCATATATTTT.

Concerning this clonotype: At one boundary the junction diverges from the germline segment, which might be a read error. The chain joins TRBV7-9 to TRBJ2-7; perhaps TRBD1 as D (6 bases). Germline V gives CDR1 SEHNR, CDR2 FQNEAQ (reference sequence). This CDR3 region has 13 residues. This CDR3 is CVSSSDRSYEQYF. The DNA for the CDR3 is TGTGTCAGCTCCTCGGACAGATCCTACGAGCAGTACTTC.

This clonotype was observed a handful of times. The chain employs TRBV2 and TRBJ1-2; D is unclear. V lost 5 bases and J 4 bases, leaving 8 bases between the germline ends. The CDR3 is 12 amino acids. The germline CDR1 and CDR2 sequences are SNHLY and FYNNEI. Here the CDR3 DNA reads TGTGCCAGCAGTATCAGGTTCTATGGCTACACCTTC. Protein: CASSIRFYGYTF.

This rearrangement joins TRBV10-3 to TRBJ1-4; D remains ambiguous. The ends were cut back, 0 bases at V and 2 bases at J, with 7 bases in the middle. Germline CDR1 and CDR2: ENHRY and SYGVKD. There are 15 residues in the CDR3. CDR3 sequence: CAISESGVTNEKLFF. DNA for the CDR3: TGTGCCATCAGTGAGTCCGGGGTCACTAATGAAAAACTGTTTTTT.

The gene calls are TRBV3-1 and TRBJ1-1; D unresolved. In germline, CDR1 is LGHDT, CDR2 YNNKEL (reference sequence). This CDR3 has 14 amino acids. V lost 5 bases to trimming and J lost 2 bases, with 12 bases between them. The CDR3 region has the DNA TGTGCCAGCAGCATTGCCGGCTTTAACACTGAAGCTTTCTTT. Translating it yields CASSIAGFNTEAFF.

This clonotype was counted many times. A junction end diverges from the germline sequence, so it may reflect a read error. The rearrangement links TRBV5-1 to TRBJ2-1; D ambiguous. CDR1 and CDR2 (germline): SGHRS, YFSETQ. The CDR3 consists of 11 residues. The CDR3, as DNA: TGTGCCAGCAGCTTATCGGGTGAGCAGTTCTTC. Its protein is CASSLSGEQFF.